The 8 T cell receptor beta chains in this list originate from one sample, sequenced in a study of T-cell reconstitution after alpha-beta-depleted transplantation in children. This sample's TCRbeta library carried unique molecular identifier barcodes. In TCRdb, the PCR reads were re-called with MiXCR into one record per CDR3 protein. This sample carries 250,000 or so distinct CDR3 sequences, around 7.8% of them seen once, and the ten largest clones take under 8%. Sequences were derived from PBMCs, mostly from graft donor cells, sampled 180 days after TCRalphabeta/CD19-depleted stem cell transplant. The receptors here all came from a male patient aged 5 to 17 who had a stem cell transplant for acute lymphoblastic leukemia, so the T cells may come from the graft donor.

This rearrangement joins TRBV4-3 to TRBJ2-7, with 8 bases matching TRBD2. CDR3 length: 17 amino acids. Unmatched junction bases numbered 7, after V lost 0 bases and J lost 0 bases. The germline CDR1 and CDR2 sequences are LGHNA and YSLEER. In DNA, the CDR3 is TGCGCCAGCAGCCAAGATCGGGGGGGGGCGAACTCCTACGAGCAGTACTTC. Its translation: CASSQDRGGANSYEQYF.

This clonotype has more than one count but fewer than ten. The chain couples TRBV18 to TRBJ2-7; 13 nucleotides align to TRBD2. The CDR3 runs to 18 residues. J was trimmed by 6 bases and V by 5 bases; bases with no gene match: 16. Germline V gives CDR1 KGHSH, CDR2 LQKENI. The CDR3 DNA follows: TGTGCCAGCTCATCGCTCAGCTCCGGGGGACTAGCGGGGACCGAGCAGTACTTC. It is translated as CASSSLSSGGLAGTEQYF.

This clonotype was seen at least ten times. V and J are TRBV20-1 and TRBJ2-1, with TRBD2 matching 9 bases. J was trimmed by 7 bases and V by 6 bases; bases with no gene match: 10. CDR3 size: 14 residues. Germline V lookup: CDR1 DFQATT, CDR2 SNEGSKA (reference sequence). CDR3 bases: TGCAGTGCGGTGGTGACTAGCGGAACTAATGAGCAGTTCTTC. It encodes CSAVVTSGTNEQFF.

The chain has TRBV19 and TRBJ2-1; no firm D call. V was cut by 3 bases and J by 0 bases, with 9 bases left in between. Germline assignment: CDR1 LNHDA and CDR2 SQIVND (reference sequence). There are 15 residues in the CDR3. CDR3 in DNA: TGTGCCAGTAGTATTTCTAGTTACTCCTACAATGAGCAGTTCTTC. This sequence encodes CASSISSYSYNEQFF.

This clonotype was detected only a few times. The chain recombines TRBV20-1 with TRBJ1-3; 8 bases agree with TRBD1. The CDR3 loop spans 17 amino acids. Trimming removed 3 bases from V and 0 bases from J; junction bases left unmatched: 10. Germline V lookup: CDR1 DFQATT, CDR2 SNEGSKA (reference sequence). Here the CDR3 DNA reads TGCAGTGCTAGTAGGGGACAGGACCTAGTCTCTGGAAACACCATATATTTT. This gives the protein CSASRGQDLVSGNTIYF.

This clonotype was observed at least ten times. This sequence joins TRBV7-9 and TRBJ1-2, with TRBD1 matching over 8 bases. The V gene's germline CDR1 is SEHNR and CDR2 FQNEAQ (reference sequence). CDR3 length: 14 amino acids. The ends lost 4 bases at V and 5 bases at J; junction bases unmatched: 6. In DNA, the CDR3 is TGTGCCAGCAGCTCCCCCTGGACAGGGTATGGCTACACCTTC. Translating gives CASSSPWTGYGYTF.

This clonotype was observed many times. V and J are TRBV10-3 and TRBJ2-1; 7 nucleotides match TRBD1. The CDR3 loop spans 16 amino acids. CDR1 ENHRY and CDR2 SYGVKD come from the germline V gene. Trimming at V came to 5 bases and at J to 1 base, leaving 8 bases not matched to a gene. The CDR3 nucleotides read TGTGCCATCAGTTTGACAGGGACCCTATCCTACAATGAGCAGTTCTTC. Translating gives CAISLTGTLSYNEQFF.

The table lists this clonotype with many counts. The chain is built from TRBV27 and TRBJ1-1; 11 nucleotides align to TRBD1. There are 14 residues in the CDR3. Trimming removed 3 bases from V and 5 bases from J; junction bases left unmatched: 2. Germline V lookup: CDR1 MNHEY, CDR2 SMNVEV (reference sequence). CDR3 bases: TGTGCCAGCAGTTTGGGACAGGGGGTAACTGAAGCTTTCTTT. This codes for CASSLGQGVTEAFF.